The rows below give T cell receptor beta chains drawn from one sample of a study of shared clonotypes between healthy human individuals. Assay: immunoSEQ multiplex PCR; the TCRdb copy retains only in-frame clones and omits some. The sample includes about 1.1 million clones, about 80% of them seen just once. The sequenced sample consisted of memory CD4+ T cells from PBMCs. All receptors derive from a man between 18 and 35 years old in good health. Some clones in this sample may be carry-over from other donors' samples. CDR3s leave out the opening cysteine and the closing phenylalanine or tryptophan. Where a row states a size, it is once, few, many or the class of an expanded clone; other rows omit it.

NA TRBV7-2 ASSFGSTMNTEAF
NA TRBV4-1 ASSPKIVLAGGDTQY
NA TRBV7-9 ASSLGVFTDTQY
few TRBV11-3 ASSPGQATDTQY
NA TRBV7-3 ASSARTGHVSTQY
NA TRBV2 ASSGIDGDYQLSETAF
NA TRBV7-2 ASSLSRDFYEQY
NA TRBV19 ASSITGTGGSSTDTQY
NA TRBV15 ATSRDQGASTDTQY
NA TRBV5-6 ASSLALHRAGTYGYT
NA TRBV7-3 ASSLSGGAYEQY
NA TRBV5-4 ASSNPTDTQY
NA TRBV19 ASSEGRQPQH
NA TRBV11-2 ASSGGGQNSPLH
NA TRBV10-1 ASSEGVAGVQETQY
NA TRBV2 ASTLAGTAYNEQF
once TRBV18 ASSLGTGDYGYT
NA TRBV6-1 ASSETATDNEQF
NA TRBV7-2 ASSAYSKETQY
few TRBV6-1 ASSEYGDRVYAQY
NA TRBV5-1 ASSPYSDRDYGYT
few TRBV7-9 ASSLETGNTEAF
NA TRBV7-2 ASSLTSWADTQY
few TRBV19 ASSIRGNTEAF
NA TRBV5-1 ASSWPGRALALETQY
NA TRBV4-3 ASSQAIGGSREVSYEQY
NA TRBV27 ASSSLAEISTDTQY
NA TRBV29-1 SVPGTSGGGEQY
NA TRBV7-8 ASRINPGANSGNTIY
once TRBV19 ASSIGLGGRTEAF
few TRBV13 ASSFGRLTSTDTQY
NA TRBV27 ASSSRGDYGYT
NA TRBV7-2 ASALGLASNEQF
NA TRBV5-4 ASSLQHAREF
few TRBV11-2 ASSLGGVRSQETQY
NA TRBV11-2 ASSLVLAGGKNIQY
once TRBV2 ASRGQMNTEAF
NA TRBV2 ASSPQTANQPQH
NA TRBV28 ASSLPHRLLAGGPNTGELF
NA TRBV5-1 ASRADSSREQY
NA TRBV28 ASSGTGGNTNTEAF
NA TRBV7-7 ASSLTLTGELF
NA TRBV27 ASSSGLWNTGELF
NA TRBV4-3 ASSQYSSGTGTDTQY
NA TRBV19 ASTEGLAGAHEQF
NA TRBV28 ASSPGPSYEQY